The sequence of this T cell receptor (beta chain) was determined in a study of blood T cell repertoires in COVID-19. The study recruited people aged about 18 to 95 years across about two dozen US areas. Per the authors' pipeline: Estimated nucleated cell counts came from reference gene primer amplification. TCRdb's copy holds only in-frame clones and misses some; the assay was immunoSEQ multiplex PCR. V, J and clone size are taken as reported in that table, and D and trimming were inferred from the DNA itself. Altogether under 500,000 clones are present, roughly nine tenths being singletons, with the ten largest covering roughly 1.8%. The CDR3 is 13 amino acids. Germline loops: CDR1 SEHNR, CDR2 FQNEAQ (reference sequence).

Source material: PBMCs or T cells enriched from blood (not recorded which). J is TRBJ1-4 and V is TRBV7-9; D is unresolved. This receptor was taken from a woman between 18 and 30 years old with acute COVID-19. For the CDR3, the DNA is TGTGCTTTAACCCCGGCAACTAATGAAAAACTGTTTTTT. It is translated as CALTPATNEKLFF.